This T cell receptor beta chain was observed in a study of OX40 agonist ivuxolimab in advanced cancers. Profiled with immunoSEQ multiplex PCR; TCRdb holds only in-frame clones, not every one. This sample has over 75,000 clones, with approximately 94% found just once. Trimming pared 1 base from V and 0 bases from J, leaving 10 bases between. Germline V gene lookup returns CDR1 MGHRA and CDR2 YSYEKL. The CDR3 consists of 15 residues. Findings and caveats of the study: Expanded peripheral T cell antigen specificity was not determined.

Note on this clone: Antigen unknown.

V gene TRBV4-1 combines with J gene TRBJ2-7; D is uncertain. Sequencing used CD4+ or CD8+ T cells sorted from blood, obtained in a trial of the OX40 agonist ivuxolimab. This sequence originates from an adult with an advanced solid tumor such as melanoma, head and neck, liver or kidney cancer. The CDR3 loop reads CASSQVQAPSYEQYF. The CDR3 nucleotides read TGCGCCAGCAGCCAAGTCCAGGCACCCTCCTACGAGCAGTACTTC.